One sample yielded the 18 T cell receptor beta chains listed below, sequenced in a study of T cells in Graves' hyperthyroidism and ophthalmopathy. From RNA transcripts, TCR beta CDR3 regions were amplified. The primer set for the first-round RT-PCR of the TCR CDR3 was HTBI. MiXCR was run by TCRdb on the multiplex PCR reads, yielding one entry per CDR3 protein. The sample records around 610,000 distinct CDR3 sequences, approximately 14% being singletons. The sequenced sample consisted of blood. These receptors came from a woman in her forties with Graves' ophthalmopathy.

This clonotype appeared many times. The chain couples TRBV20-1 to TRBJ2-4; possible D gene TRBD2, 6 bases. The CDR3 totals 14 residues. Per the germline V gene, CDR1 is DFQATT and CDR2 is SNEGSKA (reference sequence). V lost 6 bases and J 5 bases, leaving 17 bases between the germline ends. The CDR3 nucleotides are TGCAGTGCCGGAGCAGGAGGGGCGGAAAACATTCAGTACTTC. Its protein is CSAGAGGAENIQYF.

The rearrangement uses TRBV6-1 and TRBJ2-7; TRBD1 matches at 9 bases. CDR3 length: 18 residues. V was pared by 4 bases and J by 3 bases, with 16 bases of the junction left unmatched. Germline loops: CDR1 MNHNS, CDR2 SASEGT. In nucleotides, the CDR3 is TGTGCCAGCAGTGTTCGATCGGGGTTCGGGGACAGGGTCTACGAGCAGTACTTC. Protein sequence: CASSVRSGFGDRVYEQYF.

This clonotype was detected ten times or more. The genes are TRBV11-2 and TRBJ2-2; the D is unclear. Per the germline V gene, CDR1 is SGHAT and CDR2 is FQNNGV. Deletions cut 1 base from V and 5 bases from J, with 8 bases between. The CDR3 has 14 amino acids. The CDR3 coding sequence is TGTGCCAGCAGCTTAGGTGACGGGACCGGGGAGCTGTTTTTT. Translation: CASSLGDGTGELFF.

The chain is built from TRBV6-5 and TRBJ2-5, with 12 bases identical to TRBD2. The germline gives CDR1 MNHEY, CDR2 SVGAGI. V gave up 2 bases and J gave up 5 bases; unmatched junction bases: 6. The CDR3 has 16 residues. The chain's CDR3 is CASSYGLAGSRETQYF. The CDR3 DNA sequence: TGTGCCAGCAGTTACGGACTAGCGGGAAGCCGGGAGACCCAGTACTTC.

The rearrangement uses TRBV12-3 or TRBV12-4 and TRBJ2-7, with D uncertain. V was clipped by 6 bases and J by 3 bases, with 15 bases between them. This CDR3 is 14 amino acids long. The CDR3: CASSLQVNYYEQYF. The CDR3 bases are TGTGCCAGCAGCCTCCAAGTCAATTACTACGAGCAGTACTTC.

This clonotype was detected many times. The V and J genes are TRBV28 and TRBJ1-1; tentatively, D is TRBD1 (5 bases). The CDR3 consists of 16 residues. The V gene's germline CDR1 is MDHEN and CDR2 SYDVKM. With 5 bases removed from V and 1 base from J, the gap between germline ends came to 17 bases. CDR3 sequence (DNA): TGTGCCAGCAGTCCGGGACTCTTCCTCTCGAACACTGAAGCTTTCTTT. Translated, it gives CASSPGLFLSNTEAFF.

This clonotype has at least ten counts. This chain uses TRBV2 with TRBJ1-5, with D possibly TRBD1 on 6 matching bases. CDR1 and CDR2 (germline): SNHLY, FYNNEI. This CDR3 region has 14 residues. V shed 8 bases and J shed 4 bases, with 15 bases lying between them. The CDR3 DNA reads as TGTGCCAGCGTCCTAGACAGGCAAAATCAGCCCCAGCATTTT. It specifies CASVLDRQNQPQHF.

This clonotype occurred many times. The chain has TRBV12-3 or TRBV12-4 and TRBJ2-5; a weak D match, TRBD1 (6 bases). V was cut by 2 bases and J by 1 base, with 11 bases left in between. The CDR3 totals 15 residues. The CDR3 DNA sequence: TGTGCCAGCAGTTTAACCCAGGGGACCCAAGAGACCCAGTACTTC. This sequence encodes CASSLTQGTQETQYF.

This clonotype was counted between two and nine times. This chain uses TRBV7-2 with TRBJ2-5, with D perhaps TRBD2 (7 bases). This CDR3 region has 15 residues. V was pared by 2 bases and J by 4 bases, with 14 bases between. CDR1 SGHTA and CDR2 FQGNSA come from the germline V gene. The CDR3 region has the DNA TGTGCCAGCAGCTTACGGGGGGCGTCCAGAGAGACCCAGTACTTC. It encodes CASSLRGASRETQYF.

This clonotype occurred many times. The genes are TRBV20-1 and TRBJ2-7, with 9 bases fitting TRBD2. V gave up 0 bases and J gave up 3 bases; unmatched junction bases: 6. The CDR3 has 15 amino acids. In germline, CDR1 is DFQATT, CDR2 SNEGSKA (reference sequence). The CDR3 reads CSARDPSGTFYEQYF. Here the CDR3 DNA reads TGCAGTGCTAGAGATCCTAGCGGGACTTTCTACGAGCAGTACTTC.

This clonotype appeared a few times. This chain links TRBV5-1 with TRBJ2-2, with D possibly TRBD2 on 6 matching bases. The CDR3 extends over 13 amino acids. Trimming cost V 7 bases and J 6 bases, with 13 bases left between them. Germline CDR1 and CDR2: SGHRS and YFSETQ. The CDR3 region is CASSLGRSGELFF. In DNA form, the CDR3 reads TGCGCCAGCTCTCTTGGGAGGTCCGGGGAGCTGTTTTTT.

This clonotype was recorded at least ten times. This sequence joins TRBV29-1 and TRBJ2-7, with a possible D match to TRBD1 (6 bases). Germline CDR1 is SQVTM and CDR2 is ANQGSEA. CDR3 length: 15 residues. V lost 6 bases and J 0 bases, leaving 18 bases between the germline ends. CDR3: CSVTDRTFSSYEQYF. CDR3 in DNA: TGCAGCGTCACTGACAGGACGTTCAGCTCCTACGAGCAGTACTTC.

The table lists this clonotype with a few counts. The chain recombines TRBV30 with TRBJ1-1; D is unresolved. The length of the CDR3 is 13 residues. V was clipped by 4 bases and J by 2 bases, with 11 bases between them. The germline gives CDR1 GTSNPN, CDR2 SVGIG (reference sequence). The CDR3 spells CAWTRTFNTEAFF. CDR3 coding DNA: TGTGCCTGGACGCGGACCTTTAACACTGAAGCTTTCTTT.

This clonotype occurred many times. This chain's CDR3 is CASSQGGGIEQYF. CDR3 nucleotide sequence: TGTGCCAGCAGTCAAGGGGGAGGTATCGAGCAGTACTTC. V and J are TRBV28 and TRBJ2-7; either TRBD1 or TRBD2 may supply D (6 bases each). The CDR3 covers 13 residues. Germline assignment: CDR1 MDHEN and CDR2 SYDVKM. The V gene lost 5 bases and the J gene lost 6 bases, with 14 bases spanning the gap.

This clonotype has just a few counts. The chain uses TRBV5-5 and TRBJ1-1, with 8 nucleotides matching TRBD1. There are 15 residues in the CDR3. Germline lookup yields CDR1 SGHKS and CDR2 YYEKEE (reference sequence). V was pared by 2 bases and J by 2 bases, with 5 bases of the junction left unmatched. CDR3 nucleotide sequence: TGTGCCAGCAGCTTTAAGGACAGGGAAAACACTGAAGCTTTCTTT. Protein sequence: CASSFKDRENTEAFF.

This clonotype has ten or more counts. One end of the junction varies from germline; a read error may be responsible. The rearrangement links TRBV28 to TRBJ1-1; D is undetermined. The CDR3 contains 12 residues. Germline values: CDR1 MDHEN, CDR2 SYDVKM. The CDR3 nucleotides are TGTGCCAGCAGTTCAGGACTCACTGGAGCTTTCTTT. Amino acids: CASSSGLTGAFF.

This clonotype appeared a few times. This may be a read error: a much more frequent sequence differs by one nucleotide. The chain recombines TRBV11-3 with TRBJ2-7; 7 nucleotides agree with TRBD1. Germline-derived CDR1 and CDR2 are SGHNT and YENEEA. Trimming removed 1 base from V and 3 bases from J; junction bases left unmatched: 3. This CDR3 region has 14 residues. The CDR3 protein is CASSLVRDSYEQYF. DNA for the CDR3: TGTGCCAGCAGCTTAGTCCGGGACAGCTACGAGCAGTACTTC.

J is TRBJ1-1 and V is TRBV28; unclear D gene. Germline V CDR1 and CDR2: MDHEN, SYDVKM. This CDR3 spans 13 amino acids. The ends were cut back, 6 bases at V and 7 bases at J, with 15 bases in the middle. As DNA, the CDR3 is TGTGCCAGCAGCCTGAGATCCTTCGTTGAAGCTTTCTTT. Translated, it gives CASSLRSFVEAFF.